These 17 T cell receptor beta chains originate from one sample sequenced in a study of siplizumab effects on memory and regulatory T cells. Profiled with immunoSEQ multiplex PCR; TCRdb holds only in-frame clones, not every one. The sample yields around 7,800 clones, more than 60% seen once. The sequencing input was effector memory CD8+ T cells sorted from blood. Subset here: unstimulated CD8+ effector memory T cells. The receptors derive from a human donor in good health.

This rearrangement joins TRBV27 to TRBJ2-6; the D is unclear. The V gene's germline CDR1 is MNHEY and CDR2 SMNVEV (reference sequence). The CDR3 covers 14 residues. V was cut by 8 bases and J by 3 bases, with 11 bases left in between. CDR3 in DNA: TGTGCCAGCGCCGAGTTAGATGGGGCCAACGTCCTGACTTTC. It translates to CASAELDGANVLTF.

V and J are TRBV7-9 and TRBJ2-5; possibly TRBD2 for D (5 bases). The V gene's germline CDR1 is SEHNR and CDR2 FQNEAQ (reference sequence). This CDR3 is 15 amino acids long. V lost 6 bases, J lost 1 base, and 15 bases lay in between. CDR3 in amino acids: CASSFASPPQETQYF. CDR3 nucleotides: TGTGCCAGCAGTTTTGCTAGCCCCCCCCAAGAGACCCAGTACTTC. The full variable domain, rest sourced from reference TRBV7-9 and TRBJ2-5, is DTGVSQNPRHKITKRGQNVTFRCDPISEHNRLYWYRQTLGQGPEFLTYFQNEAQLEKSRLLSDRFSAERPKGSFSTLEIQRTEQGDSAMYLCASSFASPPQETQYFGPGTRLLVL.

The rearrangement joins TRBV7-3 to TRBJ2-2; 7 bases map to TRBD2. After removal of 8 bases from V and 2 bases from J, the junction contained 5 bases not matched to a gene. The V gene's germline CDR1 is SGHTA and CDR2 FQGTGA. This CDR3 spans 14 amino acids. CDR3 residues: CASALAANTGELFF. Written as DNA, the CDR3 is TGTGCCAGCGCCCTAGCGGCTAACACCGGGGAGCTGTTTTTT.

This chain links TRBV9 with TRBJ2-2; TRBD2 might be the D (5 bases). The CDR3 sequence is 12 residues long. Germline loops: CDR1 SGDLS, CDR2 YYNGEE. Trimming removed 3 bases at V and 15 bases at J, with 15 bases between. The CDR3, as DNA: TGTGCCAGCAGCGGGTCAGGCGGGTATTTGTTTTTT. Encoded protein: CASSGSGGYLFF.

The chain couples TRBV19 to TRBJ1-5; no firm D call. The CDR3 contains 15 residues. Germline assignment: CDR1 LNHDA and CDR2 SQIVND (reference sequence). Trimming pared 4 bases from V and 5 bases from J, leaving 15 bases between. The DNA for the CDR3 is TGTGCCAGTAGTACAAGTGGAGGGCCACATCAGCCCCAGCATTTT. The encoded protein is CASSTSGGPHQPQHF.

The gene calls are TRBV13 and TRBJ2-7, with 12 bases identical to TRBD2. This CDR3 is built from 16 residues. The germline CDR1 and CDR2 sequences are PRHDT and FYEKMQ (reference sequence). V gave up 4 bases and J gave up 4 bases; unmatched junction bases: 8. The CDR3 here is CASSSTSGGWAYEQYF. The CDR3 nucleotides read TGTGCCAGCAGCTCCACTAGCGGGGGGTGGGCTTACGAGCAGTACTTC. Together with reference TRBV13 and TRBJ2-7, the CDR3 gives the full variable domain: AAGVIQSPRHLIKEKRETATLKCYPIPRHDTVYWYQQGPGQDPQFLISFYEKMQSDKGSIPDRFSAQQFSDYHSELNMSSLELGDSALYFCASSSTSGGWAYEQYFGPGTRLTVT.

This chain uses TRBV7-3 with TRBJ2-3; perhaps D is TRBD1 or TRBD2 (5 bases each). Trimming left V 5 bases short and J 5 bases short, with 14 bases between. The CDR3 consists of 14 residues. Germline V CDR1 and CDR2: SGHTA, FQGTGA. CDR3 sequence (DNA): TGTGCCAGCAGCGTGACGGGACGAAAAGATACGCAGTATTTT. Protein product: CASSVTGRKDTQYF.

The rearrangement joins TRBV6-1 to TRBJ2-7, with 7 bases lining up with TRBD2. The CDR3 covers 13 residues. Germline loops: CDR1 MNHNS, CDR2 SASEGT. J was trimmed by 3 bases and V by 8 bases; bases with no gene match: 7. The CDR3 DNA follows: TGTGCCAGCTATAGCGGGCCCCACTACGAGCAGTACTTC. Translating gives CASYSGPHYEQYF.

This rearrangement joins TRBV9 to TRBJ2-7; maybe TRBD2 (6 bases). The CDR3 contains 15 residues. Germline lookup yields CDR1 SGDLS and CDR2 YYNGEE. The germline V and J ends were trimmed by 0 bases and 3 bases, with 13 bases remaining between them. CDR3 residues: CASSVGGVGVYEQYF. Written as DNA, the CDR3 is TGTGCCAGCAGCGTAGGGGGGGTTGGAGTCTACGAGCAGTACTTC.

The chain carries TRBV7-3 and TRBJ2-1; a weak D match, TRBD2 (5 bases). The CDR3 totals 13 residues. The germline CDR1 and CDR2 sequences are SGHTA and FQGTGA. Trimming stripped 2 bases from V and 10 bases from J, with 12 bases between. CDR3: CASSLSPGKEQFF. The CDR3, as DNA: TGTGCCAGCAGCTTATCCCCGGGAAAAGAGCAGTTCTTC.

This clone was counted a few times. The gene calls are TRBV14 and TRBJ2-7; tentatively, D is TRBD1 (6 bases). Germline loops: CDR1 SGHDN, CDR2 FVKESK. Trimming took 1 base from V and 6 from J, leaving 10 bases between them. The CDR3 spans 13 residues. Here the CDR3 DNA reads TGTGCCAGCAGCCAAGGTTTAGGGGGCGAGCAGTACTTC. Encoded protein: CASSQGLGGEQYF.

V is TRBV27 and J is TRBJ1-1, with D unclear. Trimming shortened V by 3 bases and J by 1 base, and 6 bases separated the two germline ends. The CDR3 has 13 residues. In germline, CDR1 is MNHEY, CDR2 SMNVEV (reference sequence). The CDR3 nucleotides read TGTGCCAGCAGTTTTTTTACGAACACTGAAGCTTTCTTT. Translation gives CASSFFTNTEAFF.

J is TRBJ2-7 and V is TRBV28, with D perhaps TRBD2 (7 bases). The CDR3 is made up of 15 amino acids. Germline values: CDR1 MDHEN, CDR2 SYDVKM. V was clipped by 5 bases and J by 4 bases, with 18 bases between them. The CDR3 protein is CASSPTLGGGYEQYF. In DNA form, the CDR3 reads TGTGCCAGCAGTCCCACCCTAGGGGGGGGATACGAGCAGTACTTC.

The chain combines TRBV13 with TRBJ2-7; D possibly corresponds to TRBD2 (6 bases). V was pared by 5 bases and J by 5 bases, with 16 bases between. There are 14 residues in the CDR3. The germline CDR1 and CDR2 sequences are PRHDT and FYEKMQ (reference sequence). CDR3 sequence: CASSLSGLGNEQYF. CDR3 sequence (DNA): TGTGCCAGCAGCCTTAGCGGTCTCGGGAACGAGCAGTACTTC.

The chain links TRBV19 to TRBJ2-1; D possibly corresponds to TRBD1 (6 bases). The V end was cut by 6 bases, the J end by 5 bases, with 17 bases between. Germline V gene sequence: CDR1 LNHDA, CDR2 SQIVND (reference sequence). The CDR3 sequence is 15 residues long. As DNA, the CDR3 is TGTGCCAGTAGGGGGGCGACGGAGGTTAACAATGAGCAGTTCTTC. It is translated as CASRGATEVNNEQFF.

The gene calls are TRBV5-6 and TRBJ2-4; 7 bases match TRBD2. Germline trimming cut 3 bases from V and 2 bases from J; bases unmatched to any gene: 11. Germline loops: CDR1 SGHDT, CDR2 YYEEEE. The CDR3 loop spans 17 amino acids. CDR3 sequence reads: CASSSTGTNVPKNIQYF. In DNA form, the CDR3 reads TGTGCCAGCAGCTCCACCGGGACTAACGTCCCCAAAAACATTCAGTACTTC.

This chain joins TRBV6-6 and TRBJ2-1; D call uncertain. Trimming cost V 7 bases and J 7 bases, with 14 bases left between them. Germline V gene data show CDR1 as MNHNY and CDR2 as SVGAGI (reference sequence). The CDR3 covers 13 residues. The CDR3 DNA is TGTGCCAGCACCCAAACCCTGTGGAATGAGCAGTTCTTC. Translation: CASTQTLWNEQFF.